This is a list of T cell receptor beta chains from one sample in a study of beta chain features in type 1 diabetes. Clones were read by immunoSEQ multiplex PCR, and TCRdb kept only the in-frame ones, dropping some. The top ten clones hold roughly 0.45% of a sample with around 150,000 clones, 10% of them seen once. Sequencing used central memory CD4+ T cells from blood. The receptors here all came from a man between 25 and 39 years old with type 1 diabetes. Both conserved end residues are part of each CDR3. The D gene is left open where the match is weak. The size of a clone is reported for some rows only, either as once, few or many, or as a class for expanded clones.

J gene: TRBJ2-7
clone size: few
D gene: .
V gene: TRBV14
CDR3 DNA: TGTGCCAGCAGCCAACGTTACGAGCAGTACTTC
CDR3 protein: CASSQRYEQYF

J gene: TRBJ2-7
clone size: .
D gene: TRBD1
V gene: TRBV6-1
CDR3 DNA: TGTGCCAGCAGTTCCGGACAGGCGCGCGAGCAGTACTTC
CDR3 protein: CASSSGQAREQYF

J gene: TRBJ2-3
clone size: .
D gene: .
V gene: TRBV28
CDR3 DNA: TGTGCCAGCATAGTTAGCGGTCGCACAGATACGCAGTATTTT
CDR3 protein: CASIVSGRTDTQYF

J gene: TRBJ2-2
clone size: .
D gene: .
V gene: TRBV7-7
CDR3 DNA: TGTGCTAGCAGCCCCGTGGGCCCTTCCTCCAACACCGGGGAGCTGTTTTTT
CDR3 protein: CASSPVGPSSNTGELFF

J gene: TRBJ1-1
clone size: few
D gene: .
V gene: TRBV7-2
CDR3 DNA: TGTGCCAGCAGCTTCTACAGGGAACCTGAAGCTTTCTTT
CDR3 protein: CASSFYREPEAFF

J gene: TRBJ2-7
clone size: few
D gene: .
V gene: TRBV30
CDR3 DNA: TGTGCCTGGAGTGTACAGGGCTACGAGCAGTACTTC
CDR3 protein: CAWSVQGYEQYF

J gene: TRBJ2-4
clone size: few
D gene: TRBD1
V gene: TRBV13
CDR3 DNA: TGTGCCAGCAGCGCCCGGACAGGGGGCGCAATTCAGTACTTC
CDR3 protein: CASSARTGGAIQYF

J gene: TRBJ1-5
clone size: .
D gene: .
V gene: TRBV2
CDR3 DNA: TGTGCCAGCAGAGGACAGAATAATCAGCCCCAGCATTTT
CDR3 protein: CASRGQNNQPQHF

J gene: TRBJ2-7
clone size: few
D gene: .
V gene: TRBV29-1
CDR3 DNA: TGCAGCGTTGAAGGTAACAGAGACTACGAGCAGTACTTC
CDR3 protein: CSVEGNRDYEQYF

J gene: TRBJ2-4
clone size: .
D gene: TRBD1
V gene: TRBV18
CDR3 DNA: TGTGCCAGCTCAACAGGGGGACAGGGAGTGAACATTCAGTACTTC
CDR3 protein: CASSTGGQGVNIQYF

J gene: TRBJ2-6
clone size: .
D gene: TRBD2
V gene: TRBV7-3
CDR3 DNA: TGTGCCAGCAGCTCTAGCGGGACGGGCTCTGGGGCCAACGTCCTGACTTTC
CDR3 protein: CASSSSGTGSGANVLTF

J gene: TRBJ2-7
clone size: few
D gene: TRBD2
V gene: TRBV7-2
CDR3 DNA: TGTGCCAGCAGTTACACGGGACTAGGCTACGAGCAGTACTTC
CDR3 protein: CASSYTGLGYEQYF

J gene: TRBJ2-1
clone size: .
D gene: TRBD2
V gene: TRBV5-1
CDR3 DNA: TGCGCCAGCAGCTTTGGACTAGCGGGCTTGAATGAGCAGTTCTTC
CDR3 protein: CASSFGLAGLNEQFF

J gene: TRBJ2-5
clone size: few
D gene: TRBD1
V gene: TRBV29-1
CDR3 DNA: TGCAGCGTCAAGGCACAGGGGATTGAGACCCAGTACTTC
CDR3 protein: CSVKAQGIETQYF

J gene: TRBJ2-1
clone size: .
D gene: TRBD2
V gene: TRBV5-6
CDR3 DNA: TGTGCCAGCAGCTTTAGCGGGAGTAGCTACAATGAGCAGTTCTTC
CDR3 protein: CASSFSGSSYNEQFF

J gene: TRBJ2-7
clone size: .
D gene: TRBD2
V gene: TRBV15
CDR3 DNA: TGTGCCACCAGCAAACCGAATGGACTAGTCAACTACGAGCAGTACTTC
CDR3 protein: CATSKPNGLVNYEQYF

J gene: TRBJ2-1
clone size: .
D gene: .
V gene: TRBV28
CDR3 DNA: TGTGCCAGCATTCGTACCGGGACAAATTACAATGAGCAGTTCTTC
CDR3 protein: CASIRTGTNYNEQFF

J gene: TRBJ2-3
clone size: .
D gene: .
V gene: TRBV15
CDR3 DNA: TGTGCCACCAGCAGAGATGTAATGACAGCAACAGATACGCAGTATTTT
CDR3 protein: CATSRDVMTATDTQYF

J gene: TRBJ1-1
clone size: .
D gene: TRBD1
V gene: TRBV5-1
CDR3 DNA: TGCGCCAGCAGCCATGGACAGGGGATAGACACTGAAGCTTTCTTT
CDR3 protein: CASSHGQGIDTEAFF

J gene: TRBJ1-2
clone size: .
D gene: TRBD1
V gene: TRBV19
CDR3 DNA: TGTGCCAGTAGTATACAGGGACAGAGCTATGGCTACACCTTC
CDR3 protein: CASSIQGQSYGYTF

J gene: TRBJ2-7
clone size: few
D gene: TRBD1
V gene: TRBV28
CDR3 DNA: TGTGCCAGCCAAGGGGGCGGCTACGAGCAGTACTTC
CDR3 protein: CASQGGGYEQYF

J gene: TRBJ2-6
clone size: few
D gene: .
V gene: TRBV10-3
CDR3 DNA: TGTGCCATCAGTGACTCCTTCTCTGGGGCCAACGTCCTGACTTTC
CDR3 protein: CAISDSFSGANVLTF

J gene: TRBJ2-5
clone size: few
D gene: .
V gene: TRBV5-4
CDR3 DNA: TGTGCCAGCAGCCTCGAGGAGGGCCGTGAGACCCAGTACTTC
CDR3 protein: CASSLEEGRETQYF

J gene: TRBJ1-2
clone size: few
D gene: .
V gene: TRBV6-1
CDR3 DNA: TGTGCCATCAGTGAGCAGGCGGGCGGTACCTATGGCTACACCTTC
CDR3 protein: CAISEQAGGTYGYTF

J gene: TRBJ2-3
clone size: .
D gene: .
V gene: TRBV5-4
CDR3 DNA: TGTGCCAGCCGACAACAAAGCACAGATACGCAGTATTTT
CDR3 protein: CASRQQSTDTQYF

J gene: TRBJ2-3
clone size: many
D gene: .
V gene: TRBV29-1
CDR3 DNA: TGCAGCGGTGTCCCCGCGGGCCCTAGCACAGATACGCAGTATTTT
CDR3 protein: CSGVPAGPSTDTQYF

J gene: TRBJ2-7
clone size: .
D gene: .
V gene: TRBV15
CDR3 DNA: TGTGCCACCGGTCAGGGTTACGAGCAGTACTTC
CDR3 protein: CATGQGYEQYF

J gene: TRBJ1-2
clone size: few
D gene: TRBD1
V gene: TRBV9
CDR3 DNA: TGTGCCAGCAGCGTGGAACAGGGGGATGGCTACACCTTC
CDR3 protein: CASSVEQGDGYTF

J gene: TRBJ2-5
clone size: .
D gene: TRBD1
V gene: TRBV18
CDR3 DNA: TGTGCCAGCTCACCACTATCAGGGGGCCAAGAGACCCAGTACTTC
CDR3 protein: CASSPLSGGQETQYF

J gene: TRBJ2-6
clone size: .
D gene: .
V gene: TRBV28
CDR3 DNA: TGTGCCAGCAGTTCTGAGTCCCTCTCTGGGGCCAACGTCCTGACTTTC
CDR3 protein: CASSSESLSGANVLTF

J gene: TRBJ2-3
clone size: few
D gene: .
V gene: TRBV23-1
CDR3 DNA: TGCGCCAGCACCCCCACTCAGGGGGGTGTGGGCACAGATACGCAGTATTTT
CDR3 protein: CASTPTQGGVGTDTQYF

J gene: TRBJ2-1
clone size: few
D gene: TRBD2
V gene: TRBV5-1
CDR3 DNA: TGCGCCAGCAGCTTGGGTAATAGCGGGAGGAAGGCTGAGCAGTTCTTC
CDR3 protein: CASSLGNSGRKAEQFF

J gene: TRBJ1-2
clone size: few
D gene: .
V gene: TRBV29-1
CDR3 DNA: TGCAGCGTTGATCCGAGCTATGGCTACACCTTC
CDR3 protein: CSVDPSYGYTF

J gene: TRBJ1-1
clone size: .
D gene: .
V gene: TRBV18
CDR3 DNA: TGTGCCAGCTCACCAAGAGAGTACGGGGACACTGAAGCTTTCTTT
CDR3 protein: CASSPREYGDTEAFF

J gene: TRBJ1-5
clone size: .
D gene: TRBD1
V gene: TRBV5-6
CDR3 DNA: TGTGCCAGCAGCCGATGGGGGACAGTTTATCAGCCCCAGCATTTT
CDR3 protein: CASSRWGTVYQPQHF

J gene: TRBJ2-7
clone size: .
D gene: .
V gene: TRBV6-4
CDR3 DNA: TGTGCCAGCAGTTACCGCTGGGGGGAAAAGTACGAGCAGTACTTC
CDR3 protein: CASSYRWGEKYEQYF

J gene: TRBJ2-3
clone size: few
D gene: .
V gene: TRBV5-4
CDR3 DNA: TGTGCCAGCAGCTTGGGCAGGCCCCAGGATACGCAGTATTTT
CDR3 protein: CASSLGRPQDTQYF

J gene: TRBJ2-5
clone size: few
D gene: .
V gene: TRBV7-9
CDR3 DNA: TGTGCCAGCGATCTAAAGCAAGAGACCCAGTACTTC
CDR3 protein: CASDLKQETQYF

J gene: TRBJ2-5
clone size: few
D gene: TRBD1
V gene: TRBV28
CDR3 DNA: TGTGCCAGCAGCTCACAGGGGACAAGAGAGACCCAGTACTTC
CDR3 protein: CASSSQGTRETQYF

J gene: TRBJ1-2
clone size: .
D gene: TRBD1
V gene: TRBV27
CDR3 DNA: TGTGCCAGCAGTTTATCGAGGTCAAGGACAGGAATTGACTATGGCTACACCTTC
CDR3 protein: CASSLSRSRTGIDYGYTF

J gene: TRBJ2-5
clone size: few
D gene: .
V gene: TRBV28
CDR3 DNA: TGTGCCAGCAGTTTCCAGGGGATCGGCCAAGAGACCCAGTACTTC
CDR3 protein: CASSFQGIGQETQYF

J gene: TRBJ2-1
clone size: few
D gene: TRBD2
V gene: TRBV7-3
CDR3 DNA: TGTGCCAGCAGCGATGGGGTAGCGGGAGATCTTGAGCAGTTCTTC
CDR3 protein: CASSDGVAGDLEQFF